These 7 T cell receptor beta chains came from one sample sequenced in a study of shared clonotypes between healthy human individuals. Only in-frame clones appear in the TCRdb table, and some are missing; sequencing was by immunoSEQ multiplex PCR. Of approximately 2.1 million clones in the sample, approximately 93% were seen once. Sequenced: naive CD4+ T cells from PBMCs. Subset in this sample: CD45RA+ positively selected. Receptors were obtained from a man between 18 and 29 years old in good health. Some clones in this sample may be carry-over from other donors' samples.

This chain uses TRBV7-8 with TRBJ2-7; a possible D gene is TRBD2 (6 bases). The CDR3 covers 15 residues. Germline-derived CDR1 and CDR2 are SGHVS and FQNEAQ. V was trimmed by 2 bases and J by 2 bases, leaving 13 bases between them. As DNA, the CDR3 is TGTGCCAGCAGCTTAAAAGTGGGAGGTGCCTACGAGCAGTACTTC. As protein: CASSLKVGGAYEQYF.

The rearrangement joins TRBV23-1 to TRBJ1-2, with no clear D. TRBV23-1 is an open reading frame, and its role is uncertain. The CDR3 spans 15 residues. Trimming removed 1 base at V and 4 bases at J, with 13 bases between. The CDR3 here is CASSQLIRTSYGYTF. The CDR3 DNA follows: TGCGCCAGCAGTCAATTGATCAGGACTAGCTATGGCTACACCTTC.

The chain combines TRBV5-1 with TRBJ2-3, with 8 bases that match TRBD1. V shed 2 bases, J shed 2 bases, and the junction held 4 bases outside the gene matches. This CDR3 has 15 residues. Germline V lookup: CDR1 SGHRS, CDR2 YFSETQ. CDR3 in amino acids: CASSFRTGNTDTQYF. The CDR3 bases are TGCGCCAGCAGCTTTAGGACAGGGAACACAGATACGCAGTATTTT.

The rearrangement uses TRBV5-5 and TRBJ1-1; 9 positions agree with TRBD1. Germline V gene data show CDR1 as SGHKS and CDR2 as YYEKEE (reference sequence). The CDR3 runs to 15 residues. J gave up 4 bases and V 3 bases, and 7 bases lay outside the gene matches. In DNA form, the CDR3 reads TGTGCCAGCAGCTCGACGACAGGGGGTACCACTGAAGCTTTCTTT. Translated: CASSSTTGGTTEAFF.

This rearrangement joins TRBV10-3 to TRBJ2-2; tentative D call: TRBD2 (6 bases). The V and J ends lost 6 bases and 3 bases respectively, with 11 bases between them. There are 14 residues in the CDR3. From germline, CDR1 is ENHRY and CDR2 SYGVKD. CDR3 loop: CAIRAGSDTGELFF. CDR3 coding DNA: TGTGCCATCAGAGCCGGGAGCGACACCGGGGAGCTGTTTTTT.

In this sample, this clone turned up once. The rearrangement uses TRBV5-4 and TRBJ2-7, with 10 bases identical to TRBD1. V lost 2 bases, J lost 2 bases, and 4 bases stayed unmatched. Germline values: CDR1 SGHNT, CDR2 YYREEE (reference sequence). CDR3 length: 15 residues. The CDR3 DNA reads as TGTGCCAGCAGCTTTAGGGACAGGGGCGCCTACGAGCAGTACTTC. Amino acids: CASSFRDRGAYEQYF.

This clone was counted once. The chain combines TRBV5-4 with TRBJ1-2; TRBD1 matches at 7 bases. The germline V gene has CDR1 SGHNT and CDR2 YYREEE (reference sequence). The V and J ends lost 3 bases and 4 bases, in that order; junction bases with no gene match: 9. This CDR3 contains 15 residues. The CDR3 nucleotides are TGTGCCAGCAGCTCTCAACAGGGGTTCGTCTATGGCTACACCTTC. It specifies CASSSQQGFVYGYTF. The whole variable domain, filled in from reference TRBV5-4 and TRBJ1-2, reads ETGVTQSPTHLIKTRGQQVTLRCSSQSGHNTVSWYQQALGQGPQFIFQYYREEENGRGNFPPRFSGLQFPNYSSELNVNALELDDSALYLCASSSQQGFVYGYTFGSGTRLTVV.